This passage covers 28 T cell receptor beta chains from one sample sequenced in a study of CD8 T cells in Susac syndrome. Reverse transcription of roughly 0.45 to 1 ug RNA was performed with random hexamers. MiXCR, applied by TCRdb to the immunoSEQ multiplex PCR reads, yields one record per CDR3 protein. The table lists about 200,000 distinct CDR3 sequences, over 75% of them singletons. Sequenced input: CD4+ T cells from PBMCs. The receptors stem from a human donor with Susac syndrome.

Here the CDR3 DNA reads TGTGCCAGCAGCCAAGATTGGGGGGTAGGGACTGAAGCTTTCTTT. Its protein is CASSQDWGVGTEAFF. The V and J genes are TRBV3-1 and TRBJ1-1; possible D gene TRBD1, 5 bases. Trimming removed 0 bases at V and 5 bases at J, with 13 bases between. The CDR3 is 15 residues long. Germline V gene lookup returns CDR1 LGHDT and CDR2 YNNKEL (reference sequence).

The gene calls are TRBV4-1 and TRBJ2-7, with TRBD2 as a possible D gene (7 bases). The CDR3 is made up of 18 amino acids. The V gene's germline CDR1 is MGHRA and CDR2 YSYEKL. Trimming cost V 2 bases and J 3 bases, with 23 bases left between them. The CDR3 loop reads CASSQNVGGGYTNYEQYF. The CDR3 coding sequence is TGCGCCAGCAGCCAAAACGTAGGGGGGGGCTACACCAACTACGAGCAGTACTTC.

This chain connects TRBV6-6 to TRBJ1-1; 8 nucleotides agree with TRBD1. The CDR3 totals 14 residues. The trim removed 8 bases at V and 6 bases at J, leaving 11 bases unmatched. Germline loops: CDR1 MNHNY, CDR2 SVGAGI (reference sequence). The CDR3, as DNA: TGTGCCAGCGACAACCAGGGGGCTAAGGCTGAAGCTTTCTTT. Residues: CASDNQGAKAEAFF.

The chain uses TRBV20-1 and TRBJ2-7; 10 bases agree with TRBD1. Germline CDR1 reads DFQATT; CDR2 reads SNEGSKA (reference sequence). Trimming at V came to 6 bases and at J to 4 bases, leaving 9 bases not matched to a gene. CDR3 length: 14 residues. The CDR3 is CSATDRGDFYEQYF. The CDR3 nucleotides are TGCAGTGCAACGGACAGGGGGGATTTTTACGAGCAGTACTTC.

The chain carries TRBV4-2 and TRBJ2-7, with D perhaps TRBD1 (5 bases). With 0 bases removed from V and 2 bases from J, the gap between germline ends came to 14 bases. The CDR3 runs to 16 residues. Germline V gives CDR1 LGHNA, CDR2 YNFKEQ. The CDR3: CASSQDRKGPPYEQYF. CDR3 nucleotides: TGTGCCAGCAGCCAAGATCGTAAGGGGCCCCCCTACGAGCAGTACTTC.

The CDR3 DNA follows: TGCAGTGCTAGGACAGGGGGCGACGAGCAGTACTTC. Amino acid sequence: CSARTGGDEQYF. This chain links TRBV20-1 with TRBJ2-7; 10 bases line up with TRBD1. CDR3 length: 12 residues. After removal of 3 bases from V and 5 bases from J, the junction contained 1 base not matched to a gene. Germline CDR1 is DFQATT and CDR2 is SNEGSKA (reference sequence).

This clonotype was observed a single time. This sequence joins TRBV2 and TRBJ2-7; D not resolved. The germline V gene has CDR1 SNHLY and CDR2 FYNNEI. With 3 bases removed from V and 2 bases from J, the gap between germline ends came to 11 bases. This CDR3 region has 14 residues. The DNA of the CDR3 is TGTGCCAGCAGTGATTCTGGCAGGCCCTACGAGCAGTACTTC. Its translation: CASSDSGRPYEQYF.

V and J are TRBV20-1 and TRBJ1-4, with TRBD1 matching over 8 bases. CDR3 length: 15 residues. The germline V gene encodes CDR1 DFQATT and CDR2 SNEGSKA (reference sequence). The junction had 2 bases not matched to a gene; V was cut back by 1 base and J by 1 base. The CDR3 spells CSARGTGKTNEKLFF. CDR3 bases: TGCAGTGCTAGAGGGACAGGGAAAACTAATGAAAAACTGTTTTTT.

The chain uses TRBV29-1 and TRBJ2-7; D remains unclear. V lost 2 bases to trimming and J lost 4 bases, with 9 bases between them. Germline V gene lookup returns CDR1 SQVTM and CDR2 ANQGSEA. CDR3 length: 12 residues. The CDR3 is CSVELSGYEQYF. The CDR3 coding sequence is TGCAGCGTTGAACTTTCAGGATACGAGCAGTACTTC.

This chain's CDR3 is CASSADRGYGYTF. CDR3 nucleotide sequence: TGTGCCAGCAGCGCGGACAGGGGATATGGCTACACCTTC. The genes are TRBV5-6 and TRBJ1-2; TRBD1 aligns across 9 bases. Unmatched junction bases numbered 3, after V lost 4 bases and J lost 5 bases. Germline-derived CDR1 and CDR2 are SGHDT and YYEEEE. CDR3 length: 13 residues.

This clonotype was counted once. The chain joins TRBV20-1 to TRBJ1-1, with D unclear. Trimming took off 3 bases at V and 2 bases at J, with 10 bases between the two ends. Germline values: CDR1 DFQATT, CDR2 SNEGSKA (reference sequence). The CDR3 is made up of 13 amino acids. The CDR3 here is CSASFQFNTEAFF. Written as DNA, the CDR3 is TGCAGTGCTAGTTTTCAGTTTAACACTGAAGCTTTCTTT.

The chain combines TRBV30 with TRBJ1-6; D is possibly TRBD1 (6 bases). The CDR3 contains 14 residues. Trimming left V 0 bases short and J 17 bases short, with 20 bases between. CDR1 GTSNPN and CDR2 SVGIG come from the germline V gene (reference sequence). In nucleotides, the CDR3 is TGTGCCTGGAGTGTACTCGGCCGACGGGACATCGTCCACTTT. Its protein product is CAWSVLGRRDIVHF.

This chain uses TRBV3-1 with TRBJ1-4; possibly TRBD1 for D (6 bases). V was shortened by 4 bases and J by 2 bases, with 14 bases between the two germline ends. CDR3 size: 16 residues. Germline CDR1 is LGHDT and CDR2 is YNNKEL (reference sequence). The CDR3 sequence is CASSPGHLRTNEKLFF. In nucleotides, the CDR3 is TGTGCCAGCAGCCCGGGACATCTGAGGACTAATGAAAAACTGTTTTTT.

This clonotype was recorded only once. The genes are TRBV28 and TRBJ1-1; tentative D call: TRBD1 (5 bases). Trimming left V 5 bases short and J 1 base short, with 14 bases between. Germline V gene lookup returns CDR1 MDHEN and CDR2 SYDVKM. The CDR3 contains 15 residues. The CDR3 loop reads CASSPGGTRNTEAFF. The CDR3 nucleotides are TGTGCCAGCAGTCCCGGGGGGACTCGGAACACTGAAGCTTTCTTT.

This clonotype is a singleton in its sample. This sequence joins TRBV4-1 and TRBJ1-1; no clear D. The CDR3 contains 13 residues. Trimming removed 1 base at V and 1 base at J, with 4 bases between. Germline CDR1 reads MGHRA; CDR2 reads YSYEKL. The CDR3 reads CASSQAANTEAFF. Here the CDR3 DNA reads TGCGCCAGCAGCCAAGCGGCGAACACTGAAGCTTTCTTT.

This chain connects TRBV5-1 to TRBJ2-1; TRBD2 aligns across 11 bases. V was clipped by 0 bases and J by 8 bases; unmatched bases: 7. CDR3 length equals 16 residues. Germline CDR1 reads SGHRS; CDR2 reads YFSETQ. CDR3 loop: CASSLELAGEYDEQFF. The CDR3 DNA sequence: TGCGCCAGCAGCTTGGAACTAGCGGGAGAGTACGATGAGCAGTTCTTC.

The chain recombines TRBV5-1 with TRBJ2-3; tentatively, D is TRBD2 (6 bases). The CDR3 length is 15 residues. CDR1 and CDR2 (germline): SGHRS, YFSETQ. V was pared by 4 bases and J by 1 base, with 13 bases between. As DNA, the CDR3 is TGCGCCAGCAGCCCCGGCGGGGTAGGCACAGATACGCAGTATTTT. It codes for CASSPGGVGTDTQYF.

This chain joins TRBV6-1 and TRBJ1-4, with D possibly matching TRBD1 (6 bases). Trimming took 1 base from V and 8 from J, leaving 14 bases between them. Germline V CDR1 and CDR2: MNHNS, SASEGT. The length of the CDR3 is 15 residues. The CDR3 is CASSEVLGGGEKLFF. The CDR3, as DNA: TGTGCCAGCAGTGAAGTGCTAGGGGGTGGCGAAAAACTGTTTTTT.

The rearrangement joins TRBV27 to TRBJ1-2, with TRBD1 matching 7 bases. In germline, CDR1 is MNHEY, CDR2 SMNVEV (reference sequence). The CDR3 is made up of 12 amino acids. With 5 bases clipped from V and 8 bases from J, the junction kept 5 bases outside the gene matches. CDR3 nucleotides: TGTGCCAGCAGTCCAGGGGGGGGCGGCTACACCTTC. Its protein product is CASSPGGGGYTF.

The chain combines TRBV3-1 with TRBJ2-2; tentative D call: TRBD1 (5 bases). The V end was cut by 4 bases, the J end by 4 bases, with 13 bases between. The CDR3 is made up of 15 amino acids. Germline values: CDR1 LGHDT, CDR2 YNNKEL (reference sequence). In nucleotides, the CDR3 is TGTGCCAGCAGCCCCAGGGTATTAGGCACCGGGGAGCTGTTTTTT. It codes for CASSPRVLGTGELFF. Drawing the rest from reference TRBV3-1 and TRBJ2-2, the complete variable domain is DTAVSQTPKYLVTQMGNDKSIKCEQNLGHDTMYWYKQDSKKFLKIMFSYNNKELIINETVPNRFSPKSPDKAHLNLHINSLELGDSAVYFCASSPRVLGTGELFFGEGSRLTVL.

The chain has TRBV9 and TRBJ2-3, with D perhaps TRBD1 (6 bases). Between the trimmed V and J ends, which lost 3 bases and 5 bases, there was a span of 13 bases. CDR3 length: 14 amino acids. Germline loops: CDR1 SGDLS, CDR2 YYNGEE. The CDR3 loop reads CASSGRQAKDTQYF. CDR3 sequence (DNA): TGTGCCAGCAGCGGTCGACAGGCCAAAGATACGCAGTATTTT.

The rearrangement links TRBV13 to TRBJ1-1; D is uncertain. Germline CDR1 reads PRHDT; CDR2 reads FYEKMQ (reference sequence). CDR3 size: 12 residues. V shed 2 bases and J shed 4 bases, with 5 bases lying between them. The CDR3 is CASSLKFTEAFF. The CDR3 coding sequence is TGTGCCAGCAGCTTAAAGTTCACTGAAGCTTTCTTT.

This rearrangement joins TRBV7-8 to TRBJ1-6, with D tentatively TRBD1 (6 bases). The germline V and J ends were trimmed by 5 bases and 9 bases, with 11 bases remaining between them. Per the germline V gene, CDR1 is SGHVS and CDR2 is FQNEAQ. This CDR3 region has 13 residues. CDR3 DNA sequence: TGTGCCAGCAGCGTAACAGGGAGTTCACCCCTCCACTTT. This sequence encodes CASSVTGSSPLHF.

The chain uses TRBV7-9 and TRBJ1-5, with D unclear. CDR3 length: 12 residues. V lost 5 bases and J 8 bases, leaving 10 bases between the germline ends. Germline assignment: CDR1 SEHNR and CDR2 FQNEAQ (reference sequence). CDR3 sequence: CASSRADEPQHF. CDR3 DNA: TGTGCCAGCAGCCGGGCAGATGAGCCCCAGCATTTT.

This clonotype was detected once. The V call is TRBV28, the J call TRBJ2-5; 10 positions agree with TRBD2. Germline V gives CDR1 MDHEN, CDR2 SYDVKM. This CDR3 spans 17 amino acids. J was trimmed by 2 bases and V by 6 bases; bases with no gene match: 12. The CDR3 DNA reads as TGTGCCAGCAGCACAGCCGGACTAGCGGATCCACAAGAGACCCAGTACTTC. It is translated as CASSTAGLADPQETQYF.

The chain links TRBV20-1 to TRBJ2-3; 8 bases fit TRBD2. This CDR3 is 18 amino acids long. Germline CDR1 and CDR2: DFQATT and SNEGSKA (reference sequence). After removal of 1 base from V and 0 bases from J, the junction contained 12 bases not matched to a gene. Here the CDR3 DNA reads TGCAGTGCTAGAGCAACGTGGGCGGGGGGTGTTAGCACAGATACGCAGTATTTT. Translating gives CSARATWAGGVSTDTQYF.

The chain combines TRBV6-1 with TRBJ2-2; 7 nucleotides agree with TRBD2. The J segment lost 1 base and the V segment lost 7 bases, leaving 3 bases of the junction unmatched. The germline V gene encodes CDR1 MNHNS and CDR2 SASEGT. CDR3 size: 14 residues. The CDR3 loop reads CASTPSGNTGELFF. In DNA form, the CDR3 reads TGTGCCAGCACGCCTAGCGGGAACACCGGGGAGCTGTTTTTT.

V and J are TRBV7-9 and TRBJ1-1; TRBD1 matches at 10 bases. This CDR3 is built from 14 residues. Germline V gene sequence: CDR1 SEHNR, CDR2 FQNEAQ (reference sequence). V trimming: 1 base; J trimming: 8 bases; junction bases outside the gene matches: 4. The CDR3 DNA follows: TGTGCCAGCAGCTTAGGACAGGGGGCCGGCGAAGCTTTCTTT. It codes for CASSLGQGAGEAFF.